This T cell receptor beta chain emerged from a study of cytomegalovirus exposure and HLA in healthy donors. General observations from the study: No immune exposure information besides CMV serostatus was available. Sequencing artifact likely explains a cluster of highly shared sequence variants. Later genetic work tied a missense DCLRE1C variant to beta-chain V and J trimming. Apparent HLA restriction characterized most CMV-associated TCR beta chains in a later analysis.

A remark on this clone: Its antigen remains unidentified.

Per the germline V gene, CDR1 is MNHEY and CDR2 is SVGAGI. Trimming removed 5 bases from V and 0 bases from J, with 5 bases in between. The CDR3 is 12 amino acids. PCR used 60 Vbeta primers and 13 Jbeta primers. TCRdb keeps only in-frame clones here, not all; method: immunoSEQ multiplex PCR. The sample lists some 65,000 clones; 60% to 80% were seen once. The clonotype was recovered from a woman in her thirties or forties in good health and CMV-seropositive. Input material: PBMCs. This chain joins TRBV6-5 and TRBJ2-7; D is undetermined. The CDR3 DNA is TGTGCCAGCAGTGAACACTCCTACGAGCAGTACTTC. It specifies CASSEHSYEQYF.